The 13 T cell receptor beta chains reported below all come from one sample, sequenced in a study of regulatory T cells in long-lasting Graves disease (dated by TCRdb to the early 2020s). The intended sense of this specimen's time point label: newly diagnosed GD, antithyroid drugs for less than 3 months. For both TCR sequencing and RNA sequencing, RNA was extracted from PBMCs using TRIzol. Receptor libraries were prepared by multiplex PCR. The reads were generated on an Illumina HiSeq 4000. TCR beta libraries were built with iRepertoire HTBI primers and Arm-PCR amplification of CDR3 regions. The public reads were run again by TCRdb, first through fastp at Q25 and then through MiXCR, and only productive beta chains were kept. Duplicate CDR3 protein sequences are folded into a single record with the most common DNA and genes. The sample table shows 600,000 to 650,000 distinct CDR3 sequences, and about 16% are seen once. The leading ten clones occupy 18% of the sample.

The same specimen was also included in a second study, on T cells in Graves' hyperthyroidism and ophthalmopathy.

The input for sequencing was peripheral blood mononuclear cells (PBMCs), taken at new diagnosis, from a patient treated with antithyroid drugs. The receptor set was obtained from a woman in her twenties or thirties with Graves disease. Donor details come from another sample of the same person, matched by shared clones.

This clonotype showed up many times. This chain connects TRBV20-1 to TRBJ2-1; D remains ambiguous. V lost 6 bases, J lost 8 bases, and 11 bases lay in between. CDR1 is DFQATT and CDR2 is SNEGSKA in the germline V gene (reference sequence). CDR3 size: 11 residues. This CDR3 is CSARASDEQFF. The CDR3, as DNA: TGCAGTGCCCGCGCCAGTGATGAGCAGTTCTTC.

This clonotype was counted ten times or more. CDR3 amino acids: CAIRATNTEAFF. CDR3 sequence (DNA): TGTGCCATCAGAGCTACCAACACTGAAGCTTTCTTT. This chain connects TRBV10-3 to TRBJ1-1; D not certain. The CDR3 extends over 12 amino acids. Per germline, CDR1 ENHRY and CDR2 SYGVKD. V was cut by 6 bases and J by 2 bases, with 7 bases left in between.

This clonotype was counted a few times. The chain combines TRBV20-1 with TRBJ2-1, with 8 positions matching TRBD2. The CDR3 spans 14 residues. V lost 1 base and J lost 6; bases outside the gene matches: 5. Germline V lookup: CDR1 DFQATT, CDR2 SNEGSKA (reference sequence). In DNA form, the CDR3 reads TGCAGTGCTAGAGTCTTTAGCGGGGTCAATGAGCAGTTCTTC. Translating gives CSARVFSGVNEQFF.

Points on this clonotype: The germline gene is not matched at one end of the junction; a read error may be the cause. The DNA of the CDR3 is TGTGCCAGCAGCACTTCATGGGGCTGCACCTTC. Translating gives CASSTSWGCTF. This chain links TRBV28 with TRBJ1-2; D possibly corresponds to TRBD1 (5 bases). The CDR3 contains 11 residues. Germline V lookup: CDR1 MDHEN, CDR2 SYDVKM.

The sample holds many counts of this clonotype. The rearrangement links TRBV28 to TRBJ2-7; D tentatively reads TRBD1 or TRBD2 (6 bases each). CDR3 length: 15 amino acids. Germline-derived CDR1 and CDR2 are MDHEN and SYDVKM. V gave up 8 bases and J gave up 6 bases, with 23 bases separating them. DNA for the CDR3: TGTGCCAGCTCCCTGGGGGGCGCAAAGGTGTCCGAGCAGTACTTC. It specifies CASSLGGAKVSEQYF.

The chain has TRBV30 and TRBJ2-1; tentative D call: TRBD2 (5 bases). Deletions cut 2 bases from V and 9 bases from J, with 17 bases between. The CDR3 extends over 14 amino acids. Per germline, CDR1 GTSNPN and CDR2 SVGIG (reference sequence). The DNA of the CDR3 is TGTGCCTGGAGTCGGGTTGGGCTCCGGGGTGAGCAGTTCTTC. Translation gives CAWSRVGLRGEQFF.

This clonotype occurred many times. The gene calls are TRBV2 and TRBJ1-6; the D is unclear. The CDR3 spans 12 residues. The V gene's germline CDR1 is SNHLY and CDR2 FYNNEI. Trimming removed 8 bases from V and 9 bases from J, with 11 bases in between. As DNA, the CDR3 is TGTGCCAGCTCAGTGGGAGTTTCACCCCTCCACTTT. The encoded protein is CASSVGVSPLHF. The full variable domain, completed using reference TRBV2 and TRBJ1-6, is EPEVTQTPSHQVTQMGQEVILRCVPISNHLYFYWYRQILGQKVEFLVSFYNNEISEKSEIFDDQFSVERPDGSNFTLKIRSTKLEDSAMYFCASSVGVSPLHFGNGTRLTVT.

This clonotype was seen a few times. V usage is TRBV28 and J usage is TRBJ1-2; 7 nucleotides line up with TRBD1. The CDR3 is 17 residues long. The germline V gene encodes CDR1 MDHEN and CDR2 SYDVKM. The ends lost 8 bases at V and 6 bases at J; junction bases unmatched: 21. The CDR3 region is CASRSRQGWGWGDGYTF. The CDR3 DNA reads TGTGCCAGCCGATCAAGACAGGGATGGGGTTGGGGCGATGGCTACACCTTC.

This clonotype has a count of ten or more. The chain is built from TRBV28 and TRBJ1-1, with no clear D. The germline V and J ends were trimmed by 2 bases and 10 bases, with 14 bases remaining between them. The length of the CDR3 is 13 residues. From germline, CDR1 is MDHEN and CDR2 SYDVKM. The CDR3 is CASSLIGSVTAFF. The CDR3 DNA sequence: TGTGCCAGCAGTTTAATTGGGTCAGTGACAGCTTTCTTT. Based on the CDR3 plus reference TRBV28 and TRBJ1-1, the full variable domain is DVKVTQSSRYLVKRTGEKVFLECVQDMDHENMFWYRQDPGLGLRLIYFSYDVKMKEKGDIPEGYSVSREKKERFSLILESASTNQTSMYLCASSLIGSVTAFFGQGTRLTVV.

This clonotype was seen only a few times. The chain employs TRBV18 and TRBJ1-1, with no clear D. CDR3 size: 14 residues. With 6 bases removed from V and 2 bases from J, the gap between germline ends came to 13 bases. CDR1 and CDR2 from the germline V gene are KGHSH and LQKENI. CDR3 sequence: CASSRGPTNTEAFF. CDR3 coding DNA: TGTGCCAGCTCCCGCGGTCCAACAAACACTGAAGCTTTCTTT.

This clonotype was observed at least ten times. The chain combines TRBV28 with TRBJ2-7; no reliable D call. Germline V lookup: CDR1 MDHEN, CDR2 SYDVKM. The V end lost 10 bases, the J end lost 4 bases, and 17 bases lay between the germline ends. CDR3 length equals 13 residues. CDR3 protein: CATRTSPGYEQYF. The CDR3 coding sequence is TGTGCCACTAGGACCTCTCCCGGGTACGAGCAGTACTTC.

The chain is built from TRBV7-9 and TRBJ1-2; no reliable D call. This CDR3 is 12 amino acids long. The ends were cut back, 6 bases at V and 2 bases at J, with 7 bases in the middle. Germline CDR1 SEHNR, CDR2 FQNEAQ (reference sequence). CDR3 in amino acids: CASRVLNYGYTF. Here the CDR3 DNA reads TGTGCCAGCAGGGTTCTCAACTATGGCTACACCTTC.

The chain combines TRBV28 with TRBJ1-2, with D perhaps TRBD1 (5 bases). Germline-derived CDR1 and CDR2 are MDHEN and SYDVKM. Trimming stripped 6 bases from V and 1 base from J, with 15 bases between. This CDR3 has 15 amino acids. The CDR3 sequence is CASSPGGKVNYGYTF. In DNA form, the CDR3 reads TGTGCCAGCAGCCCGGGGGGGAAGGTTAACTATGGCTACACCTTC.